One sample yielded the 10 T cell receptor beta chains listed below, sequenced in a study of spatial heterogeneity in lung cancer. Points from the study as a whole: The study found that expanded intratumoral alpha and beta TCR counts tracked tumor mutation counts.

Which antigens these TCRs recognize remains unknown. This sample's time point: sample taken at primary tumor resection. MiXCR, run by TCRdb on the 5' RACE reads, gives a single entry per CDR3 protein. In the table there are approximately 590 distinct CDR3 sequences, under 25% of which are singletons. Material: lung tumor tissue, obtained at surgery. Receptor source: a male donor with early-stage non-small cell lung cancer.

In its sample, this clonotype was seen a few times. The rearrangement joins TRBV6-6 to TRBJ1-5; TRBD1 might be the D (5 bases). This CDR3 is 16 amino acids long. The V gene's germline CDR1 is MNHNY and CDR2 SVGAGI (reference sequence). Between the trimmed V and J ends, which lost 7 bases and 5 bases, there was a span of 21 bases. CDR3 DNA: TGTGCCAGCACCATTCAGGCCGGGGGTCCCTATCAGCCCCAGCATTTT. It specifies CASTIQAGGPYQPQHF.

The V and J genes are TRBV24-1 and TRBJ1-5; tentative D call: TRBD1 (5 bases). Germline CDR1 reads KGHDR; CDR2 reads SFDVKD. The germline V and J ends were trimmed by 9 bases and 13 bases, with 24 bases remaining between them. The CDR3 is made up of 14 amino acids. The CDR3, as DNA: TGTGCCACCGGGGACCCAGGGCTACCTTCCTATCAGCATTTT. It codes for CATGDPGLPSYQHF.

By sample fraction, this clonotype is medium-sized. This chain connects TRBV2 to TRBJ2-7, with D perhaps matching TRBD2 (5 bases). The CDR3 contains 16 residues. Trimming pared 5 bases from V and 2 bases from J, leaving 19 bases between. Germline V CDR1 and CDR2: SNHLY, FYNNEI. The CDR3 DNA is TGTGCCAGCAGTTCTCCGACGGAGGATAATCCCTACGAGCAGTACGTC. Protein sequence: CASSSPTEDNPYEQYV.

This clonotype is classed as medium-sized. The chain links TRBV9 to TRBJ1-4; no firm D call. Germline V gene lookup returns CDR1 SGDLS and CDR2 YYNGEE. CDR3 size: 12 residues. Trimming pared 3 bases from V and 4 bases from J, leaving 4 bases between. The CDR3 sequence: CASSGVNEKLFF. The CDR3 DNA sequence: TGTGCCAGCAGCGGGGTTAATGAAAAACTGTTTTTT. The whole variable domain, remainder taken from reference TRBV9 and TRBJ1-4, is DSGVTQTPKHLITATGQRVTLRCSPRSGDLSVYWYQQSLDQGLQFLIQYYNGEERAKGNILERFSAQQFPDLHSELNLSSLELGDSALYFCASSGVNEKLFFGSGTQLSVL.

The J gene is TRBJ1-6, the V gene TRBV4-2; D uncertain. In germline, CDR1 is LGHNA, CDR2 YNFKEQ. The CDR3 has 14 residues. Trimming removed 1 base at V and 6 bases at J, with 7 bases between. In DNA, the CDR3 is TGTGCCAGCAGCCAAGTCGGCACTAATTCACCCCTCCACTTT. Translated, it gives CASSQVGTNSPLHF.

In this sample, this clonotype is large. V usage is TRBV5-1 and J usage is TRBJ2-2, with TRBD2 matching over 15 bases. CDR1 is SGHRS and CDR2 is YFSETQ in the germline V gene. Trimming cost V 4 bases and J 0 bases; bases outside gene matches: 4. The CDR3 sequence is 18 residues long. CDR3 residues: CASSPGLAGGPNTGELFF. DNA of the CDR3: TGCGCCAGCAGCCCCGGACTAGCGGGAGGGCCGAACACCGGGGAGCTGTTTTTT.

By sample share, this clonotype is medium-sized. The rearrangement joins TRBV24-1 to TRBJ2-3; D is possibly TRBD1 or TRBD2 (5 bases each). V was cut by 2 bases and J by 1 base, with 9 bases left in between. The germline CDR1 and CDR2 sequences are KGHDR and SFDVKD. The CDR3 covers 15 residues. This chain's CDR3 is CATSDSRDRTDTQYF. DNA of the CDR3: TGTGCCACCAGTGATTCCCGGGACCGCACAGATACGCAGTATTTT.

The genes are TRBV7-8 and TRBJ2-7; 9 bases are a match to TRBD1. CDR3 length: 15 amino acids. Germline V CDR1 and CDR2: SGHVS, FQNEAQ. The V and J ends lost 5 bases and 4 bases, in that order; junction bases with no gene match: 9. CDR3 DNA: TGTGCCAGCAGCGCCCGGACAGGGGTAAGGTACGAGCAGTACTTC. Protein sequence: CASSARTGVRYEQYF.

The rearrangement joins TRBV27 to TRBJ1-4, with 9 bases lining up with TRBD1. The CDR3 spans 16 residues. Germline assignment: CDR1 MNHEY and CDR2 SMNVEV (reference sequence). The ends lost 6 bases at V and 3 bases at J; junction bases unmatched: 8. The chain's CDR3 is CASRYYRGQANEKLFF. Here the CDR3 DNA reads TGTGCCAGCAGATATTACAGGGGGCAGGCTAATGAAAAACTGTTTTTT.

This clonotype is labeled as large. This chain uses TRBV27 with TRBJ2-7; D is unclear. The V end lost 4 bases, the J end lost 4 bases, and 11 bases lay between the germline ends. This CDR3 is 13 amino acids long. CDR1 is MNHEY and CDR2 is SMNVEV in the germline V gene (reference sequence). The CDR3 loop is CASSSRPVYEQYF. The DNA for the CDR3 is TGTGCCAGCAGTTCCCGCCCAGTTTACGAGCAGTACTTC.